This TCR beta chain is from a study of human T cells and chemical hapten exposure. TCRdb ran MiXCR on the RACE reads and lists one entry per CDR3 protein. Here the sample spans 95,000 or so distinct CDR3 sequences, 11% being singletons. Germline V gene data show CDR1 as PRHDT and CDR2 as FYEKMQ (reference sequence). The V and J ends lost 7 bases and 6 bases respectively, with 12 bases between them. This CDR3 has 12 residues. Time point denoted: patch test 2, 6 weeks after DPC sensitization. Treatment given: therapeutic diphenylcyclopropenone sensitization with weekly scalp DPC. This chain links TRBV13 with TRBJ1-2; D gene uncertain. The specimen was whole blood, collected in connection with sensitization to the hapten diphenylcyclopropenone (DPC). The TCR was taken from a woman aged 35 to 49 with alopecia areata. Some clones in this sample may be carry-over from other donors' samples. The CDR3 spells CASTKRAHGYTF. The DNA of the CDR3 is TGTGCCAGCACCAAACGGGCCCATGGCTACACCTTC.